A selection of T cell receptor beta chains follows, all from one sample in a study of blood T cell repertoires in COVID-19. Profiled with immunoSEQ multiplex PCR; TCRdb holds only in-frame clones, not every one. The repertoire consists of 25,000 to 30,000 clones, with about 84% occurring once and the leading ten covering more than 15%. The sample comprised peripheral blood. The receptors derive from a woman aged 60-75 years with acute or convalescent COVID-19. CDR3s include the opening cysteine and the closing phenylalanine or tryptophan. Each record gives: V gene, D gene, clone size, J gene, CDR3 protein, CDR3 DNA. D genes are given only for firm matches. Size values are once, few and many counts, or a class for expanded clones, and some rows have none.

>TRBV11-1|TRBD2|-|TRBJ2-5
CASSLGLAETQYF
TGTGCCAGCAGCTTGGGACTAGCGGAGACCCAGTACTTC
>TRBV25-1|-|-|TRBJ2-1
CASSEYRVGQFF
TGTGCCAGCAGTGAATACAGGGTGGGGCAGTTCTTC
>TRBV6-2/TRBV6-3|TRBD1|-|TRBJ2-1
CASSYSSGTGGEQFF
TGTGCCAGCAGTTACTCCTCCGGGACAGGAGGCGAGCAGTTCTTC
>TRBV30|-|-|TRBJ1-1
CAWRGGITEAFF
TGTGCCTGGAGAGGCGGGATTACTGAAGCTTTCTTT
>TRBV10-1|TRBD1|once|TRBJ2-5
CASSESGTGNQETQYF
TGCGCCAGCAGTGAATCCGGGACAGGGAACCAAGAGACCCAGTACTTC
>TRBV5-1|TRBD1|-|TRBJ1-5
CASSPTGQWNQPQHF
TGCGCCAGCAGCCCCACGGGACAGTGGAATCAGCCCCAGCATTTT
>TRBV5-4|-|-|TRBJ2-3
CASSSGGVGTDTQYF
TGTGCCAGCAGCAGCGGAGGTGTGGGCACAGATACGCAGTATTTT
>TRBV6-2/TRBV6-3|-|-|TRBJ1-6
CASSVLAYNSPLHF
TGTGCCAGCAGTGTTCTCGCCTATAATTCACCCCTCCACTTT
>TRBV7-9|TRBD1|once|TRBJ1-4
CASSPEGQGAHEKLFF
TGTGCCAGCAGCCCAGAGGGACAGGGGGCACATGAAAAACTGTTTTTT
>TRBV24-1|-|-|TRBJ2-3
CATSEAGNPTDTQYF
TGTGCCACCAGTGAGGCGGGAAACCCCACAGATACGCAGTATTTT
>TRBV7-2|TRBD1|-|TRBJ2-1
CASSGRDRGTENEQFF
TGTGCCAGCAGCGGGAGGGACAGGGGCACGGAAAATGAGCAGTTCTTC
>TRBV2|TRBD2|few|TRBJ2-7
CASNQGLAGYEQYF
TGTGCCAGCAACCAGGGCCTAGCGGGGTACGAGCAGTACTTC
>TRBV2|TRBD1|-|TRBJ2-4
CASSAGQGGTKNIQYF
TGTGCCAGCAGTGCGGGACAGGGAGGGACCAAAAACATTCAGTACTTC
>TRBV3-1/TRBV3-2|TRBD2|-|TRBJ2-3
CASSPRRTSGGLTDTQYF
TGTGCCAGCAGCCCACGGAGGACTAGCGGGGGGCTCACAGATACGCAGTATTTT
>TRBV7-8|-|-|TRBJ2-1
CASSLRRSSYNEQFF
TGTGCCAGCAGCTTGCGTAGGAGCTCCTACAATGAGCAGTTCTTC
>TRBV24-1|TRBD1|-|TRBJ2-3
CATSAQPGQGSGTDTQYF
TGTGCCACCAGTGCCCAGCCGGGACAGGGCAGCGGCACAGATACGCAGTATTTT
>TRBV24-1|-|-|TRBJ2-5
CATSDYGPEGTQYF
TGTGCCACCAGTGACTATGGACCGGAGGGGACCCAGTACTTC
>TRBV6-5|-|-|TRBJ1-4
CASTVNSNEKLFF
TGTGCCAGCACTGTAAATTCTAATGAAAAACTGTTTTTT
>TRBV7-8|-|-|TRBJ1-1
CASRSLWGRGEDTEAFF
TGTGCCAGCAGATCTCTTTGGGGGAGGGGGGAGGACACTGAAGCTTTCTTT
>TRBV2|TRBD1|-|TRBJ1-4
CASRAGTGGTNEKLFF
TGTGCCAGCAGGGCCGGGACAGGGGGAACTAATGAAAAACTGTTTTTT
>TRBV5-6|TRBD1|-|TRBJ1-2
CASSLYRGVYGYTF
TGTGCCAGCAGCTTGTACAGGGGAGTCTATGGCTACACCTTC
>TRBV5-4|TRBD1|-|TRBJ2-1
CASSPGTGGNNEQFF
TGTGCCAGCAGCCCTGGGACAGGGGGAAACAATGAGCAGTTCTTC
>TRBV20-1|TRBD1|-|TRBJ1-2
CSASNYRGQLPVVYGYTF
TGCAGTGCTAGTAATTACAGGGGGCAACTCCCGGTGGTCTATGGCTACACCTTC
>TRBV2|-|-|TRBJ2-2
CASSAEENTGELFF
TGTGCCAGCAGTGCGGAGGAGAACACCGGGGAGCTGTTTTTT
>TRBV24-1|-|-|TRBJ2-7
CATSQGSLSTYEQYF
TGTGCCACTAGTCAGGGCTCCCTCAGTACCTACGAGCAGTACTTC
>TRBV30|-|-|TRBJ2-2
CAQGRFRGNTGELFF
TGTGCGCAGGGGCGGTTTAGGGGGAACACCGGGGAGCTGTTTTTT
>TRBV19|-|-|TRBJ1-4
CASTLAGSSEKLFF
TGTGCCAGTACCCTGGCGGGGAGTAGTGAAAAACTGTTTTTT
>TRBV28|TRBD1|-|TRBJ1-2
CASRQPRDRGGYGYTF
TGTGCCAGCAGACAACCCCGGGACAGGGGCGGCTATGGCTACACCTTC
>TRBV4-1|-|few|TRBJ2-3
CASSRVGQRTTDTQYF
TGCGCCAGCAGCCGAGTGGGACAAAGGACCACAGATACGCAGTATTTT
>TRBV7-8|TRBD1|-|TRBJ1-6
CASSPGQGQVSSPLHF
TGTGCCAGCAGCCCCGGACAGGGTCAAGTGAGTTCACCCCTCCACTTT
>TRBV19|-|once|TRBJ2-7
CATAGDSYEQYF
TGTGCCACTGCAGGGGATAGCTACGAGCAGTACTTC
>TRBV5-1|-|once|TRBJ2-7
CASSLESDEQYF
TGCGCCAGCAGCTTGGAGAGTGACGAGCAGTACTTC
>TRBV7-2|-|few|TRBJ1-3
CASNVAISGNTIYF
TGTGCCAGCAACGTGGCAATCTCTGGAAACACCATATATTTT
>TRBV2|-|-|TRBJ2-3
CASRTGRADTQYF
TGTGCCAGCCGGACAGGGAGGGCAGATACGCAGTATTTT
>TRBV7-8|TRBD1|-|TRBJ1-2
CASSLLDRGSSGYTF
TGTGCCAGCAGCTTATTGGACAGGGGAAGTTCTGGCTACACCTTC
>TRBV19|-|-|TRBJ1-1
CASSRALNTEAFF
TGTGCCAGTAGTAGGGCGCTGAACACTGAAGCTTTCTTT